The clone carrying this T cell receptor beta chain was picked up a small number of times. The conserved phenylalanine or tryptophan normally closing the CDR3 is absent here, so this likely arose from a read error. CDR1 and CDR2 from the germline V gene are SGHRS and YFSETQ. This CDR3 comprises 17 residues. V lost 1 base to trimming and J lost 4 bases, with 20 bases between them. This entry is derived from a study of molecular identifiers for immune sequencing clone quantification. TCRdb re-called the PCR reads with MiXCR, one entry per CDR3 protein. The sample contains about 500,000 distinct CDR3 sequences, around 25% of which appear only once.

The rearrangement uses TRBV5-1 and TRBJ2-5, with a possible D match to TRBD1 (6 bases). This receptor was taken from a human donor in good health. Some libraries in this study had Jurkat cell RNA spiked in. Input material: naive CD8+ T cells from blood, with Jurkat cell RNA spiked in. Subset specified: FACS-sorted CD8+CD4-CCR7+CD45RA+ naive T cells. The CDR3 sequence is CASSLFSTDQGGETQYC. The CDR3 DNA reads TGCGCCAGCAGCTTGTTCTCGACGGACCAAGGGGGAGAGACCCAGTACTGC.